This paragraph reports one TCR beta chain. This clone has just a few counts. What antigen it recognizes has not been identified. Base qualities are not at hand, and no much larger clone is one base apart. The data were taken from a study of CD4+ T cells in melanoma (dated by TCRdb to the early 2020s). The study in broad terms: The study investigated neoantigen-specific CD4+ T cells in human melanoma.

On the study overall, not on this receptor specifically: Neoantigen-specific CD4+ T cells were reported to be correlated with the function of CD8+ T cells, macrophages and B cells. According to the report, neoantigen-specific CD4+ T cells in melanoma displayed diverse differentiation states.

Patients with melanoma were used as donors. To prepare the library, the immunoSEQ multiplex PCR assay was applied. TCRdb holds this immuneACCESS table with in-frame rearrangements only. Some clones are missing; in checked studies, unresolved V genes explain under half, and the rest has no known cause. The sample table contains roughly 16,000 clones; only one count was recorded for roughly 76% of them. The ten top clones hold less than 15% of the sample. There are 16 amino acids in the CDR3, from cysteine to phenylalanine inclusive. The entry retains the CDR3 DNA only, 48 bases that are in frame from base 1. For this chain, trimming is 5 bases at the V end and 3 bases at the J end, and the number of junction bases without a gene match is 7. Reading the germline V gene gives CDR1 SGHVS and CDR2 FNYEAQ.

The sequencing sample was made of cells from a culture (not recorded whether cultured in vitro). This sequence uses TRBV7-6 and TRBJ2-3, with 11 central nucleotides matching TRBD2. This receptor was identified in a human donor with melanoma. The CDR3 corresponds to CASSHRLAGGTDTQYF. In nucleotide form, the sequence is TGTGCCAGCAGCCACCGGCTAGCGGGGGGTACAGATACGCAGTATTTT.